This T cell receptor beta chain was obtained from a study of control samples from healthy donors and cancer patients. Sequencing was performed with immunoSEQ multiplex PCR; in TCRdb, only in-frame clones are kept and a portion is missing. The sample comprises some 410,000 clones, about nine tenths of which are singletons, and over 5.5% rests with the top ten. J gave up 3 bases and V 7 bases, and 9 bases lay outside the gene matches. CDR1 is LNHDA, CDR2 SQIVND, per germline (reference sequence). There are 15 residues in the CDR3. This clonotype was sampled from a man aged 35 to 55 with head and neck cancer. The sample comprised PBMCs. The chain has TRBV19 and TRBJ1-5, with 7 bases lining up with TRBD1. CDR3 nucleotides: TGTGCCAGTACTGACAGGGCAGCTATCAATCAGCCCCAGCATTTT. Amino acids: CASTDRAAINQPQHF.